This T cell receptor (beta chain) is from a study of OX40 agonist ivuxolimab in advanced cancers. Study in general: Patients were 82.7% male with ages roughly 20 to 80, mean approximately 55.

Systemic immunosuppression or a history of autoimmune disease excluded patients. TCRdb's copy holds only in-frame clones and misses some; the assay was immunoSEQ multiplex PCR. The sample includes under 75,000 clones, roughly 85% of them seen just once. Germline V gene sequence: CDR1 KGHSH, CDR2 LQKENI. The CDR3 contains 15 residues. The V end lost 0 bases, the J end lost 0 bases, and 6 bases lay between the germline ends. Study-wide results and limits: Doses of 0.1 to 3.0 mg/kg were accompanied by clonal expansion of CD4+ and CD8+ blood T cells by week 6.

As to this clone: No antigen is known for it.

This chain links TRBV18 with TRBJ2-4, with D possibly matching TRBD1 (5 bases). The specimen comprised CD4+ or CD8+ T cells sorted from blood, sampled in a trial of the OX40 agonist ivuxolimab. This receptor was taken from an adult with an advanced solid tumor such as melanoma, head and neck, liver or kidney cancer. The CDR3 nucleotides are TGTGCCAGCTCACCACCGGGGCTAGCCAAAAACATTCAGTACTTC. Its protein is CASSPPGLAKNIQYF. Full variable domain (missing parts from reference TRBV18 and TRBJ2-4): NAGVMQNPRHLVRRRGQEARLRCSPMKGHSHVYWYRQLPEEGLKFMVYLQKENIIDESGMPKERFSAEFPKEGPSILRIQQVVRGDSAAYFCASSPPGLAKNIQYFGAGTRLSVL.